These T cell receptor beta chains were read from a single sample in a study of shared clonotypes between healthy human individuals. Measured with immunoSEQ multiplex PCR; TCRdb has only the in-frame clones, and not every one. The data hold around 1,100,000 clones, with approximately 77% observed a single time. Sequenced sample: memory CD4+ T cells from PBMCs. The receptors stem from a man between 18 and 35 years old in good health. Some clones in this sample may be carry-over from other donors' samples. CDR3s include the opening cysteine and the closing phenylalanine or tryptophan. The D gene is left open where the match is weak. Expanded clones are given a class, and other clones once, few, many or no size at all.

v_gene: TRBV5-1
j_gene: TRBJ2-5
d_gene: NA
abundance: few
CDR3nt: TGCGCCAGCAGCTTTAAGGCAGCTCAAGAGACCCAGTACTTC
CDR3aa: CASSFKAAQETQYF

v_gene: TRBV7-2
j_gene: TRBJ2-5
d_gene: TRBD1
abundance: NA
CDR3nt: TGTGCCAGCAGTTCTTCCGGACAGGGACGAGAGACCCAGTACTTC
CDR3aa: CASSSSGQGRETQYF

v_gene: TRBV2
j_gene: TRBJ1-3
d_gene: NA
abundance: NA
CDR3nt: TGTGCCGCACTGGCATCTGGAAACACCATATATTTT
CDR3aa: CAALASGNTIYF

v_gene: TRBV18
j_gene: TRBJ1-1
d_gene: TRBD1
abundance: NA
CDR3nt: TGTGCCAGCTCACCGACAGGGTCTGGGACTGAAGCTTTCTTT
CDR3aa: CASSPTGSGTEAFF

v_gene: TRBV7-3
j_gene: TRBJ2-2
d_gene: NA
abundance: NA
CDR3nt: TGTGCCAGCAGCTTAGGGAGTCTCACCGGGGAGCTGTTTTTT
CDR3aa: CASSLGSLTGELFF

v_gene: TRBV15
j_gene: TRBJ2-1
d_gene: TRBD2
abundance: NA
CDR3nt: TGTGCCACCAGCAGGGGCGGGAGAGAGAATGAGCAGTTCTTC
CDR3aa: CATSRGGRENEQFF

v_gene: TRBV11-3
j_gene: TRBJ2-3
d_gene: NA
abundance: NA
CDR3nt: TGTGCCAGCAGCCGTGGGGCCCCAGATACGCAGTATTTT
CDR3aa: CASSRGAPDTQYF

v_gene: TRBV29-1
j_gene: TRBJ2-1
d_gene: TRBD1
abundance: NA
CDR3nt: TGCAGCGTTCGGGACAGAAATGAGCAGTTCTTC
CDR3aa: CSVRDRNEQFF

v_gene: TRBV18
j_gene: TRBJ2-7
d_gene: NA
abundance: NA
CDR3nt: TGTGCCAGCTCAACCCGCCGGGACGGAGTCTACGAGCAGTACTTC
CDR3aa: CASSTRRDGVYEQYF

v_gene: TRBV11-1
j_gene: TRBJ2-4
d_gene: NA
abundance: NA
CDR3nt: TGTGCCAGCAGTCAGGGACAAGGGCGGTTGTACTTC
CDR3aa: CASSQGQGRLYF

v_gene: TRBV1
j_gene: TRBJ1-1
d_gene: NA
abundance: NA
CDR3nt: TGCACCAGCAGGAGTGTGGAGAACACTGAAGCTTTCTTT
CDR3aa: CTSRSVENTEAFF

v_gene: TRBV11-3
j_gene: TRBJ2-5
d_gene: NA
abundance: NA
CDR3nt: TGTGCCAGCAGCTGGGGGCCGGGGGAGACCCAGTACTTC
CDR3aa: CASSWGPGETQYF

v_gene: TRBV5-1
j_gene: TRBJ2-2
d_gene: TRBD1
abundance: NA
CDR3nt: TGCGCCAGCAGCTTAGACAGGGGTGGAACCGGGGAGCTGTTTTTT
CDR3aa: CASSLDRGGTGELFF

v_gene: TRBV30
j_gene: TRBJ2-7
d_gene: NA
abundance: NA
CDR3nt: TGTGCCTGGAGTTACAGGGCTACCTACGAGCAGTACTTC
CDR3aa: CAWSYRATYEQYF

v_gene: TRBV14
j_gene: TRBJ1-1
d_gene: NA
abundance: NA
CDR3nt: TGTGCCAGCAGCCAATATTCAGGGCGGGACACTGAAGCTTTCTTT
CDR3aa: CASSQYSGRDTEAFF

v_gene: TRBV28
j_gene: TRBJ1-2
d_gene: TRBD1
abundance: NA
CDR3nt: TGTGCCAGCAGTTCGCTTGAGCCGGGACAGCCTTATGGCTACACCTTC
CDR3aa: CASSSLEPGQPYGYTF

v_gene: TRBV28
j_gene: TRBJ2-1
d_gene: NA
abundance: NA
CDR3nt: TGTGCCAGCAGTTTGGGGCCCGATGAGCAGTTCTTC
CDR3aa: CASSLGPDEQFF

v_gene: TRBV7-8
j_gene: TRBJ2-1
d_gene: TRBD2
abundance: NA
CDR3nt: TGTGCCAGCGCAGCGGGAGGGTTTGTGTGGCAGTTCTTC
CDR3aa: CASAAGGFVWQFF

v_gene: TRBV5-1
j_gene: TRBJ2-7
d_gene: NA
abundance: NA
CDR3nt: TGCGCCAGCAGCTTTTCCAGCTACGAGCAGTACTTC
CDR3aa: CASSFSSYEQYF

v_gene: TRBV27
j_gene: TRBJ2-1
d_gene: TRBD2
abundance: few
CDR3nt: TGTGCCAGCAGTTTGTTAGGCCTAGCGGGAGGGAGGGGGAATGAGCAGTTCTTC
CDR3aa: CASSLLGLAGGRGNEQFF

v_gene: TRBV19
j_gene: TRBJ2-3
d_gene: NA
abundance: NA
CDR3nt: TGTGCCAGTAGTCCTTGGAGAGCAGGCACAGATACGCAGTATTTT
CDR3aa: CASSPWRAGTDTQYF

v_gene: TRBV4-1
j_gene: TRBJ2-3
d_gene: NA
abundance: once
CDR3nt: TGCGCCAGCAGCCAATTCAGGGGGGCCGGCACAGATACGCAGTATTTT
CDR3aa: CASSQFRGAGTDTQYF

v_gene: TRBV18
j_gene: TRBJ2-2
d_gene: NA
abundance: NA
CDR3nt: TGTGCCAGCTCACCAGTTGAGGGGCGGAACACCGGGGAGCTGTTTTTT
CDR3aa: CASSPVEGRNTGELFF

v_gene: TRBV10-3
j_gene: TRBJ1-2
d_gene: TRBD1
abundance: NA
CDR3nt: TGTGCCATCAGTCAGACAGGGGATCACACCTTC
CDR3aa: CAISQTGDHTF

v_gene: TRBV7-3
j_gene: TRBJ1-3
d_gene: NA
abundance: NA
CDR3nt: TGTGCCAGCAGCCCACACAAGTGGGACCTAAGCAACTCTGGAAACACCATATATTTT
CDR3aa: CASSPHKWDLSNSGNTIYF

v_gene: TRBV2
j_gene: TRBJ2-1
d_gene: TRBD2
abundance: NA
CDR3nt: TGTGCCAGCAGGGCCACTAGCGGGGCGTACAATGAGCAGTTCTTC
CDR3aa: CASRATSGAYNEQFF

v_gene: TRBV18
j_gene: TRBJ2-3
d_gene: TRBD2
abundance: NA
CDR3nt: TGTGCCAGCTCCCTGGGACTAGCGGGAGCCCAAGATACGCAGTATTTT
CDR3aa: CASSLGLAGAQDTQYF

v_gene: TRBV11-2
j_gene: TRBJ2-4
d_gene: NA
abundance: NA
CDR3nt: TGTGCCAGCAGCTTACCCTGGCTAGCCAAAAACATTCAGTACTTC
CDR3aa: CASSLPWLAKNIQYF

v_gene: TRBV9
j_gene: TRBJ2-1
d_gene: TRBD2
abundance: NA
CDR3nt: TGTGCCAGCAGCGTCGGGACTAGCGGGTACAATGAGCAGTTCTTC
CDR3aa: CASSVGTSGYNEQFF

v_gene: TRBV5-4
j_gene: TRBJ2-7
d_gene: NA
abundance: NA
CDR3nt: TGTGCCAGCAGCTTAGTTCTCGGGAGCTCCTACGAGCAGTACTTC
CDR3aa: CASSLVLGSSYEQYF

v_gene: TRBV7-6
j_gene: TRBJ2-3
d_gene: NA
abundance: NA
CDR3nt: TGTGCCAGCAGCTTAGCGGGGGCAGGCTCTAGCACAGATACGCAGTATTTT
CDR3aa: CASSLAGAGSSTDTQYF

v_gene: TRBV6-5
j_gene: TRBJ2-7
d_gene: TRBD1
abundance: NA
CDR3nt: TGTGCCAGCAGTTACAAATCGGACAGGCACTCCTACGAGCAGTACTTC
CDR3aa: CASSYKSDRHSYEQYF

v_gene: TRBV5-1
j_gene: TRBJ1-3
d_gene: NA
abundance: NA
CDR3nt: TGCGCCAGCAGCTTATTGGACGGAGCTCCTGGAAACACCATATATTTT
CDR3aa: CASSLLDGAPGNTIYF

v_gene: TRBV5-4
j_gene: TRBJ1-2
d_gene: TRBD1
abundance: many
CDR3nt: TGTGCCAGCAGCTTGGACAGGGGCAACTATGGCTACACCTTC
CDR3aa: CASSLDRGNYGYTF

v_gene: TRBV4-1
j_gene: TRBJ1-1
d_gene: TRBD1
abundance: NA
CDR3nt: TGCGCCAGCAGCCAAGGGGCCCGGGACAGAAACACTGAAGCTTTCTTT
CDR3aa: CASSQGARDRNTEAFF

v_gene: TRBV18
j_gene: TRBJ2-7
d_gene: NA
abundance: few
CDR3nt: TGTGCCAGCTCTCGGGGGGGACAGGCCTCCTACGAGCAGTACTTC
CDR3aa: CASSRGGQASYEQYF